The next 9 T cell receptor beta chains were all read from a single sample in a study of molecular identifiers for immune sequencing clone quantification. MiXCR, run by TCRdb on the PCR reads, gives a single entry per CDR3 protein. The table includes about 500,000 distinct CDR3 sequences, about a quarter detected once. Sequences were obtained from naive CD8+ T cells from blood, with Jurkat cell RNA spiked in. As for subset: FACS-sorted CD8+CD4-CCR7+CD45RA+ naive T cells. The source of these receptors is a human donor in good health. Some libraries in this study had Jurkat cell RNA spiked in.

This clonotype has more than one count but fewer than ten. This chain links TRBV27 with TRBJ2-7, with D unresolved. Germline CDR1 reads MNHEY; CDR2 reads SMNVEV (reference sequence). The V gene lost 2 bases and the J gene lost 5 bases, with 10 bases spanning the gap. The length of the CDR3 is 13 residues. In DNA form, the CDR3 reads TGTGCCAGCAGTTTAAGCTTAGGGAACGAGCAGTACTTC. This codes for CASSLSLGNEQYF.

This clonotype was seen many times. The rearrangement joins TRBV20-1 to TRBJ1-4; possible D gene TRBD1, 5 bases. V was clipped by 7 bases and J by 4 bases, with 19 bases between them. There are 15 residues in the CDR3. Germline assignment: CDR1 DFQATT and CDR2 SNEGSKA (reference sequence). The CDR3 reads CSVPGKDSLNEKLFF. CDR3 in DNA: TGCAGTGTTCCGGGGAAAGACAGCCTTAATGAAAAACTGTTTTTT.

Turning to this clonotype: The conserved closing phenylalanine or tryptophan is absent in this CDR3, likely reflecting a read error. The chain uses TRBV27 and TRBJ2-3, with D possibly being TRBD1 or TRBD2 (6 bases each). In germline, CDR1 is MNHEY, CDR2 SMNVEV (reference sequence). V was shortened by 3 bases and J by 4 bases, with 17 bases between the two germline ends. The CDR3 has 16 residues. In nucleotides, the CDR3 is TGTGCCAGCAGTTTGATCGGGAGCAGGGGAGCAGATACGCAGTATCTT. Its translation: CASSLIGSRGADTQYL.

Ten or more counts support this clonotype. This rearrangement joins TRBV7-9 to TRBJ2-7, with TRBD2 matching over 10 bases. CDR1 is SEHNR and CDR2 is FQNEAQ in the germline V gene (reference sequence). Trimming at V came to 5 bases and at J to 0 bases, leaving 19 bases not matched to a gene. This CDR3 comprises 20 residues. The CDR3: CASSARRDPIAGGNSYEQYF. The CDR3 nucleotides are TGTGCCAGCAGCGCCCGCAGAGACCCGATAGCGGGGGGCAACTCCTACGAGCAGTACTTC.

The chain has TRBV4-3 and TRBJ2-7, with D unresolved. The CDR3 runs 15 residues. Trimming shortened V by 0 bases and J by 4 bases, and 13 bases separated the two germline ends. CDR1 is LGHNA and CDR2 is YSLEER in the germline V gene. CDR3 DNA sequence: TGCGCCAGCAGCCAAGATTGGGATCCATTATACGAGCAGTACTTC. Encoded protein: CASSQDWDPLYEQYF.

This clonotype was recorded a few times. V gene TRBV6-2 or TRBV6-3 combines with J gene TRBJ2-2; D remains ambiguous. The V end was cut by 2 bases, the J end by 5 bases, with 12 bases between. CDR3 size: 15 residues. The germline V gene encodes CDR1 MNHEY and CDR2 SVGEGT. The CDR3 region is CASSYRALGTGELFF. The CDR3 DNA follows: TGTGCCAGCAGTTACCGGGCCTTGGGGACCGGGGAGCTGTTTTTT.

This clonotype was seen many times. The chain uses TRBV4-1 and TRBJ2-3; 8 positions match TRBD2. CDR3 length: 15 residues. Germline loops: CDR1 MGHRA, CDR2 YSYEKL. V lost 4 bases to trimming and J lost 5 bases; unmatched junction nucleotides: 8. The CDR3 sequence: CASSPGGRAGDTQYF. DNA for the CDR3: TGCGCCAGCAGCCCGGGGGGGAGGGCAGGAGATACGCAGTATTTT.

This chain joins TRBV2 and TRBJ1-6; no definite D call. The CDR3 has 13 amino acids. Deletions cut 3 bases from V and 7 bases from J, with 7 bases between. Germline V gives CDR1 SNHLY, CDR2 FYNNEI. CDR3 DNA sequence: TGTGCCAGCAGTGACGGTAACAATTCACCCCTCCACTTT. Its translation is CASSDGNNSPLHF.

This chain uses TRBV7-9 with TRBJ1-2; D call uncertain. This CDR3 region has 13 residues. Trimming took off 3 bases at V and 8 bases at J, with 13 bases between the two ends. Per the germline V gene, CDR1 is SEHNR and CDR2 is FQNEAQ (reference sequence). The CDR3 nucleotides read TGTGCCAGCAGCTTGGCGGGGTCAGGAGGCTACACCTTC. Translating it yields CASSLAGSGGYTF. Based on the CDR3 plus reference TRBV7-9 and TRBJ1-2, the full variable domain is DTGVSQNPRHKITKRGQNVTFRCDPISEHNRLYWYRQTLGQGPEFLTYFQNEAQLEKSRLLSDRFSAERPKGSFSTLEIQRTEQGDSAMYLCASSLAGSGGYTFGSGTRLTVV.